These T cell receptor beta chains were read from a single sample in a study of OX40 agonist ivuxolimab in advanced cancers. Libraries were prepared by immunoSEQ multiplex PCR; TCRdb keeps only in-frame clonotypes and omits some of them. The table shows about 49,000 clones, with about four fifths occurring only once. The source material was CD4+ or CD8+ T cells sorted from blood, sampled in a trial of the OX40 agonist ivuxolimab. These receptors were collected from an adult with an advanced solid tumor such as melanoma, head and neck, liver or kidney cancer. CDR3s include the opening cysteine and the closing phenylalanine or tryptophan. D genes are given only for firm matches. Part of the rows lack a size; the others show once, few, many or a class for expanded clones.

size: few
V: TRBV7-9
J: TRBJ2-7
length: 15
D: NA
DNA: TGTGCCAGCAGCTTTACAGGGGCGGGGAATTACGAGCAGTACTTC
CDR3: CASSFTGAGNYEQYF

size: NA
V: TRBV27
J: TRBJ1-1
length: 16
D: TRBD1
DNA: TGTGCCAGCAGTTTATACGCCTTAAGGGACAGGATTGAAGCTTTCTTT
CDR3: CASSLYALRDRIEAFF

size: NA
V: TRBV18
J: TRBJ1-4
length: 16
D: NA
DNA: TGTGCCAGCTCACCCAGGATCGCATCAACTAATGAAAAACTGTTTTTT
CDR3: CASSPRIASTNEKLFF

size: once
V: TRBV4-1
J: TRBJ2-1
length: 16
D: NA
DNA: TGCGCCAGCAGCCCGGGGGAGCACACTATTTACAATGAGCAGTTCTTC
CDR3: CASSPGEHTIYNEQFF

size: few
V: TRBV15
J: TRBJ2-2
length: 12
D: NA
DNA: TGTGCCACCAGCAGAGGTGGCGGGGAGCTGTTTTTT
CDR3: CATSRGGGELFF

size: NA
V: TRBV21-1
J: TRBJ2-1
length: 17
D: NA
DNA: TGTGCCAGCAGCAACCTAGCGGGAGGGCCTACCTACAATGAGCAGTTCTTC
CDR3: CASSNLAGGPTYNEQFF

size: NA
V: TRBV5-6
J: TRBJ2-5
length: 16
D: TRBD2
DNA: TGTGCCAGCAGCTTCCCTAGCGGGGACGCCCGTCAGACCCAGTACTTC
CDR3: CASSFPSGDARQTQYF

size: NA
V: TRBV28
J: TRBJ1-2
length: 13
D: NA
DNA: TGTGCCAGCAGTTTACGGGGGGCAATTGGCTACACCTTC
CDR3: CASSLRGAIGYTF

size: NA
V: TRBV7-9
J: TRBJ1-6
length: 12
D: NA
DNA: TGTGCCAGCAGCCGGGGAAATTCACCCCTCCACTTT
CDR3: CASSRGNSPLHF

size: NA
V: TRBV19
J: TRBJ1-5
length: 20
D: TRBD1
DNA: TGTGCCAGTAGTACCCCCGAGGGAGGGGGCGCGGTATCAAGCAATCAGCCCCAGCATTTT
CDR3: CASSTPEGGGAVSSNQPQHF

size: NA
V: TRBV7-2
J: TRBJ2-2
length: 15
D: TRBD1
DNA: TGTGCCAGCAGCACACGACAGGGGGGTATCGGGGAGCTGTTTTTT
CDR3: CASSTRQGGIGELFF

size: NA
V: TRBV28
J: TRBJ1-5
length: 16
D: TRBD1
DNA: TGTGCCAGCAGTCCAATTACAGGGGTTGGATATCAGCCCCAGCATTTT
CDR3: CASSPITGVGYQPQHF

size: few
V: TRBV9
J: TRBJ2-7
length: 16
D: TRBD2
DNA: TGTGCCAGCAGCGTAGGAGCGGGGGGCGTTTCCTACGAGCAGTACTTC
CDR3: CASSVGAGGVSYEQYF

size: NA
V: TRBV19
J: TRBJ2-1
length: 15
D: TRBD2
DNA: TGTGCCAGTAGTACCCCGGGACTAGCTGCCAATGAGCAGTTCTTC
CDR3: CASSTPGLAANEQFF

size: NA
V: TRBV5-6
J: TRBJ2-1
length: 18
D: NA
DNA: TGTGCCAGCAGCTTGGAGATAGGGAACGTCGGCTCCTACAATGAGCAGTTCTTC
CDR3: CASSLEIGNVGSYNEQFF

size: NA
V: TRBV6-6
J: TRBJ1-3
length: 12
D: NA
DNA: TGTGCCAGCAGTTACCCCCAGGGGATAGTATATTTT
CDR3: CASSYPQGIVYF

size: NA
V: TRBV7-2
J: TRBJ1-6
length: 15
D: TRBD1
DNA: TGTGCCAGCACGCGAACAGGGGGCGGTTGGTCACCCCTCCACTTT
CDR3: CASTRTGGGWSPLHF

size: NA
V: TRBV19
J: TRBJ1-2
length: 16
D: NA
DNA: TGTGCCAGTCGCCACCTACATTCCGAGGCTAACTATGGCTACACCTTC
CDR3: CASRHLHSEANYGYTF

size: NA
V: TRBV7-8
J: TRBJ1-6
length: 13
D: NA
DNA: TGTGCCAGCAGCTTAGGTTATAATTCACCCCTCCACTTT
CDR3: CASSLGYNSPLHF

size: NA
V: TRBV9
J: TRBJ2-7
length: 17
D: TRBD2
DNA: TGTGCCAGCAGCCGAGGGTCACTAGCGGGGGGGCTCTACGAGCAGTACTTC
CDR3: CASSRGSLAGGLYEQYF

size: NA
V: TRBV23-1
J: TRBJ1-5
length: 15
D: TRBD1
DNA: TGCGCCAGCAGTCAGGACAGGGATCTCAATCAGCCCCAGCATTTT
CDR3: CASSQDRDLNQPQHF

size: few
V: TRBV19
J: TRBJ2-1
length: 16
D: TRBD1
DNA: TGTGCCAGTAGTATAGATGGACAGGCTCCCTACAATGAGCAGTTCTTC
CDR3: CASSIDGQAPYNEQFF

size: NA
V: TRBV6-5
J: TRBJ1-4
length: 13
D: NA
DNA: TGTGCCAGCAGTACAGGAAATAATGAAAAACTGTTTTTT
CDR3: CASSTGNNEKLFF

size: NA
V: TRBV7-9
J: TRBJ1-2
length: 15
D: NA
DNA: TGTGCCAGCAGCCATCCTCCGGGGGGCGACTATGGCTACACCTTC
CDR3: CASSHPPGGDYGYTF

size: NA
V: TRBV9
J: TRBJ1-1
length: 15
D: TRBD1
DNA: TGTGCCAGCAGCGCCCCCAGGGGGACGAGCACTGAAGCTTTCTTT
CDR3: CASSAPRGTSTEAFF

size: NA
V: TRBV6-5
J: TRBJ2-7
length: 14
D: NA
DNA: TGTGCCAGCAGTAATGATCCTCGCTCCTACGAGCAGTACTTC
CDR3: CASSNDPRSYEQYF

size: NA
V: TRBV9
J: TRBJ2-7
length: 14
D: NA
DNA: TGTGCCAGCAGCGCCCCCGGGACGGGGTACGAGCAGTACTTC
CDR3: CASSAPGTGYEQYF